The 25 T cell receptor beta chains below were found in one sample sequenced in a study of T cell repertoires in cytomegalovirus infection. TCRdb called the reads again in MiXCR, with one record for every CDR3 protein. The table includes hundreds of thousands of distinct CDR3 sequences, 30% to 35% detected once. Antigens of these TCRs are unknown. The material was cultured PBMCs, obtained from culture after CMV antigen stimulation. The receptors originated from a human donor in good health (CMV status not recorded). Some clones in this sample may be carry-over from other donors' samples.

A few counts support this clonotype. The V and J genes are TRBV28 and TRBJ2-7; maybe TRBD2 (5 bases). Between the trimmed V and J ends, which lost 2 bases and 6 bases, there was a span of 17 bases. The CDR3 has 15 amino acids. Germline CDR1 reads MDHEN; CDR2 reads SYDVKM. CDR3 amino acids: CASSLPGLLFREQYF. The CDR3 DNA reads TGTGCCAGCAGTTTACCGGGGTTGCTTTTTCGCGAGCAGTACTTC.

V usage is TRBV20-1 and J usage is TRBJ1-1; no reliable D call. V lost 3 bases, J lost 1 base, and 6 bases lay in between. Germline V gene sequence: CDR1 DFQATT, CDR2 SNEGSKA (reference sequence). This CDR3 region has 12 residues. The CDR3 region has the DNA TGCAGTGCTAGTATAGGGAACACTGAAGCTTTCTTT. Translating it yields CSASIGNTEAFF.

The rearrangement joins TRBV12-3 or TRBV12-4 to TRBJ2-7; D gene uncertain. V gave up 6 bases and J gave up 4 bases, with 13 bases separating them. This CDR3 is built from 13 residues. In DNA form, the CDR3 reads TGTGCCAGCAGACCAATAACGTCTTACGAGCAGTACTTC. It yields the protein CASRPITSYEQYF.

The chain combines TRBV20-1 with TRBJ2-3; TRBD1 is a possible D gene (6 bases). Trimming pared 6 bases from V and 6 bases from J, leaving 25 bases between. Germline V gives CDR1 DFQATT, CDR2 SNEGSKA (reference sequence). This CDR3 comprises 16 residues. The CDR3 here is CSAPPARTEGRDTQYF. CDR3 in DNA: TGCAGTGCACCCCCGGCAAGGACAGAAGGAAGGGATACGCAGTATTTT.

J is TRBJ1-4 and V is TRBV7-9, with 7 bases matching TRBD1. Trimming took 5 bases from V and 7 from J; bases not matched to a gene: 16. The CDR3 has 17 residues. Germline V CDR1 and CDR2: SEHNR, FQNEAQ (reference sequence). The CDR3 sequence: CASSPRTPRQGGEKLFF. The DNA of the CDR3 is TGTGCCAGCAGCCCACGGACCCCTAGACAGGGAGGTGAAAAACTGTTTTTT.

The chain employs TRBV10-3 and TRBJ2-7; 7 bases map to TRBD1. The germline CDR1 and CDR2 sequences are ENHRY and SYGVKD. V lost 0 bases, J lost 5 bases, and 1 base stayed unmatched. The CDR3 has 13 residues. CDR3 DNA: TGTGCCATCAGTGAGTCAGGGGGCAACGAGCAGTACTTC. This encodes CAISESGGNEQYF.

V gene TRBV6-1 combines with J gene TRBJ2-7, with D maybe TRBD1 (6 bases). The CDR3 length is 14 residues. Germline CDR1 is MNHNS and CDR2 is SASEGT. The V end was cut by 6 bases, the J end by 1 base, with 13 bases between. The CDR3 nucleotides are TGTGCCAGCAGCCGGGACAAAAATTCCTACGAGCAGTACTTC. This encodes CASSRDKNSYEQYF.

This clonotype was detected a few times. The V call is TRBV12-3 or TRBV12-4, the J call TRBJ2-3; 10 bases align to TRBD2. V lost 6 bases to trimming and J lost 3 bases; unmatched junction nucleotides: 6. This CDR3 contains 15 residues. Here the CDR3 reads CASSASGSGTDTQYF. In nucleotides, the CDR3 is TGTGCCAGCAGCGCTAGCGGGAGCGGGACAGATACGCAGTATTTT.

The chain joins TRBV6-5 to TRBJ1-1, with a possible D match to TRBD1 (5 bases). Germline loops: CDR1 MNHEY, CDR2 SVGAGI. V was shortened by 7 bases and J by 7 bases, with 19 bases between the two germline ends. CDR3 length: 14 residues. CDR3 sequence reads: CASILSAGQGEAFF. CDR3 nucleotides: TGTGCCAGCATCCTCTCCGCAGGGCAAGGTGAAGCTTTCTTT.

This chain uses TRBV27 with TRBJ2-1, with 8 nucleotides matching TRBD2. The V and J ends lost 5 bases and 10 bases, in that order; junction bases with no gene match: 19. CDR1 and CDR2 from the germline V gene are MNHEY and SMNVEV (reference sequence). The CDR3 runs 17 residues. The CDR3 sequence is CASSVALGTRKSNEQFF. The CDR3 nucleotides are TGTGCCAGCAGTGTCGCGTTGGGGACTAGAAAGAGTAACGAGCAGTTCTTC.

This chain connects TRBV4-1 to TRBJ2-3; TRBD1 matches 8 bases. The V gene's germline CDR1 is MGHRA and CDR2 YSYEKL. The CDR3 loop spans 17 amino acids. The V segment lost 4 bases and the J segment 0 bases; nucleotides outside the gene matches: 9. CDR3 sequence: CASSLRQGLSSTDTQYF. In DNA, the CDR3 is TGCGCCAGCAGCCTTAGACAGGGGCTATCTAGCACAGATACGCAGTATTTT.

The chain joins TRBV12-3 or TRBV12-4 to TRBJ1-5; TRBD1 agrees at 8 bases. The CDR3 loop spans 14 amino acids. Germline trimming cut 6 bases from V and 7 bases from J; bases unmatched to any gene: 8. The CDR3 nucleotides read TGTGCCAGCAGACCGACAGGGGTGGAACAGCCCCAGCATTTT. The encoded protein is CASRPTGVEQPQHF.

The V call is TRBV6-1, the J call TRBJ2-3, with 8 bases fitting TRBD1. Germline V CDR1 and CDR2: MNHNS, SASEGT. Germline trimming cut 7 bases from V and 1 base from J; bases unmatched to any gene: 10. This CDR3 spans 16 amino acids. For the CDR3, the DNA is TGTGCCAGCATCTACCCACAGGGGGTGGGCACAGATACGCAGTATTTT. This sequence encodes CASIYPQGVGTDTQYF.

This clonotype has only a few counts. V is TRBV6-2 or TRBV6-3 and J is TRBJ2-4; D is uncertain. The CDR3 length is 18 residues. Germline assignment: CDR1 MNHEY and CDR2 SVGEGT. V was clipped by 3 bases and J by 0 bases, with 18 bases between them. In DNA, the CDR3 is TGTGCCAGCAGTTATGCCATGCAGCCCATTCTAGCCAAAAACATTCAGTACTTC. This encodes CASSYAMQPILAKNIQYF.

The sample holds many counts of this clonotype. The J gene is TRBJ2-5, the V gene TRBV7-2, with 11 bases aligning to TRBD2. Germline trimming cut 4 bases from V and 4 bases from J; bases unmatched to any gene: 8. This CDR3 is 16 amino acids long. Germline V gives CDR1 SGHTA, CDR2 FQGNSA. The CDR3 region has the DNA TGTGCCAGCAGCTCCCGACTAGCGGGATTAGGAGAGACCCAGTACTTC. This translates into CASSSRLAGLGETQYF.

The table lists this clonotype with many counts. CDR3 sequence: CASSVGYVAKNIQYF. CDR3 DNA sequence: TGTGCCAGCAGCGTAGGATACGTAGCCAAAAACATTCAGTACTTC. V usage is TRBV7-2 and J usage is TRBJ2-4; D gene unclear. The CDR3 is 15 amino acids. Germline CDR1 SGHTA, CDR2 FQGNSA. The germline V and J ends were trimmed by 5 bases and 0 bases, with 11 bases remaining between them.

The rearrangement links TRBV5-5 to TRBJ1-1; a weak D match, TRBD1 (5 bases). This CDR3 contains 14 residues. Between the trimmed V and J ends, which lost 1 base and 7 bases, there was a span of 14 bases. Germline CDR1 and CDR2: SGHKS and YYEKEE (reference sequence). CDR3 DNA sequence: TGTGCCAGCAGCTTGAACTGGAGGGACCTTGAAGCTTTCTTT. Protein: CASSLNWRDLEAFF.

This clonotype turned up a few times. This chain connects TRBV27 to TRBJ1-1; weak D call: TRBD1 (6 bases). Germline CDR1 reads MNHEY; CDR2 reads SMNVEV (reference sequence). V lost 8 bases and J lost 7, with 17 bases in between. This CDR3 contains 13 residues. CDR3 in DNA: TGTGCCAGCCGAACTCAGGGGTCTAGTGAAGCTTTCTTT. Protein sequence: CASRTQGSSEAFF.

This clonotype was observed a handful of times. The genes are TRBV4-1 and TRBJ1-5; D not certain. The CDR3 consists of 15 residues. V was pared by 1 base and J by 10 bases, with 17 bases between. Germline V gene sequence: CDR1 MGHRA, CDR2 YSYEKL. CDR3 loop: CASSQGRFPLFPQHF. Written as DNA, the CDR3 is TGCGCCAGCAGCCAAGGCAGGTTTCCCCTTTTTCCCCAGCATTTT.

The chain couples TRBV4-3 to TRBJ2-7; no reliable D call. The CDR3 consists of 15 residues. Trimming took off 1 base at V and 2 bases at J, with 12 bases between the two ends. CDR1 and CDR2 from the germline V gene are LGHNA and YSLEER. The CDR3: CASSQGAEGTYEQYF. CDR3 nucleotide sequence: TGCGCCAGCAGCCAAGGGGCGGAAGGAACCTACGAGCAGTACTTC.

This chain uses TRBV4-1 with TRBJ2-3, with TRBD2 identical over 13 bases. The CDR3 runs 14 residues. Germline CDR1 MGHRA, CDR2 YSYEKL. V shed 8 bases and J 7 bases; nucleotides not matched to a gene: 6. CDR3: CASSGTSGTNTQYF. The CDR3 region has the DNA TGCGCCAGCTCCGGGACTAGCGGGACGAATACGCAGTATTTT.

The chain recombines TRBV10-2 with TRBJ2-7, with a tentative D call TRBD2 (6 bases). Germline V gene sequence: CDR1 WSHSY, CDR2 SAAADI. This CDR3 is 15 amino acids long. V gave up 4 bases and J gave up 6 bases, with 19 bases separating them. Here the CDR3 DNA reads TGCGCCAGCAGTGGTACCACGGGACTTGGTTTCGAGCAGTACTTC. It codes for CASSGTTGLGFEQYF.

This clonotype was seen a handful of times. This sequence joins TRBV12-3 or TRBV12-4 and TRBJ2-7, with 8 bases fitting TRBD1. This CDR3 is built from 16 residues. Losses at the gene ends were 0 bases for V and 0 bases for J; bases not matched to a gene: 4. In DNA, the CDR3 is TGTGCCAGCAGTTTAGCGAGGCAGGGGGCCTCCTACGAGCAGTACTTC. As protein: CASSLARQGASYEQYF.

This clonotype showed up just a few times. V and J are TRBV25-1 and TRBJ2-3; D is uncertain. Trimming took 4 bases from V and 0 from J, leaving 8 bases between them. Germline values: CDR1 MGHDK, CDR2 SYGVNS. This CDR3 is built from 14 residues. The CDR3 DNA reads as TGTGCCAGCAGTGTGACTCCTAGCACAGATACGCAGTATTTT. This translates into CASSVTPSTDTQYF. Drawing the rest from reference TRBV25-1 and TRBJ2-3, the complete variable domain is EADIYQTPRYLVIGTGKKITLECSQTMGHDKMYWYQQDPGMELHLIHYSYGVNSTEKGDLSSESTVSRIRTEHFPLTLESARPSHTSQYLCASSVTPSTDTQYFGPGTRLTVL.

J is TRBJ1-3 and V is TRBV18; no clear D gene. Germline CDR1 is KGHSH and CDR2 is LQKENI. Trimming cost V 2 bases and J 1 base, with 9 bases left between them. This CDR3 contains 15 residues. CDR3 residues: CASSPGMGSGNTIYF. The CDR3 DNA is TGTGCCAGCTCACCAGGAATGGGTTCTGGAAACACCATATATTTT.